This entry lists 22 T cell receptor beta chains sequenced from one sample in a study of OX40 agonist ivuxolimab in advanced cancers. Libraries were prepared by immunoSEQ multiplex PCR; TCRdb keeps only in-frame clonotypes and omits some of them. The table includes about 82,000 clones, just over 85% detected once. The source material was CD4+ or CD8+ T cells sorted from blood, sampled in a trial of the OX40 agonist ivuxolimab. Source of these receptors: an adult with an advanced solid tumor such as melanoma, head and neck, liver or kidney cancer.

The table lists this clone with a count of one. The chain employs TRBV5-6 and TRBJ2-7; 9 bases align to TRBD1. After removal of 2 bases from V and 3 bases from J, the junction contained 3 bases not matched to a gene. The V gene's germline CDR1 is SGHDT and CDR2 YYEEEE. This CDR3 region has 14 residues. The CDR3 is CASSFGTGFYEQYF. CDR3 DNA: TGTGCCAGCAGCTTTGGGACAGGGTTCTACGAGCAGTACTTC.

The chain combines TRBV7-3 with TRBJ2-1, with 7 bases aligning to TRBD1. The junction had 4 bases not matched to a gene; V was cut back by 5 bases and J by 3 bases. The CDR3 has 14 residues. The germline CDR1 and CDR2 sequences are SGHTA and FQGTGA. The CDR3 DNA is TGTGCCAGCAGCCCAAGGACAGGCTACAATGAGCAGTTCTTC. Its protein is CASSPRTGYNEQFF.

This clone appeared a single time. The genes are TRBV9 and TRBJ2-2; unclear D gene. Germline V lookup: CDR1 SGDLS, CDR2 YYNGEE. The ends were cut back, 3 bases at V and 7 bases at J, with 13 bases in the middle. This CDR3 contains 14 residues. CDR3 protein: CASSARPANGELFF. The CDR3, as DNA: TGTGCCAGCAGCGCCCGCCCTGCGAACGGGGAGCTGTTTTTT.

This clone came up once. The V gene is TRBV28, the J gene TRBJ2-7, with D uncertain. The CDR3 has 12 residues. In germline, CDR1 is MDHEN, CDR2 SYDVKM. V lost 5 bases and J 3 bases, leaving 8 bases between the germline ends. The CDR3 loop is CASSELNYEQYF. DNA for the CDR3: TGTGCCAGCAGTGAGCTTAACTACGAGCAGTACTTC.

This sequence joins TRBV6-1 and TRBJ2-7; unclear D gene. The CDR3 covers 15 residues. Per the germline V gene, CDR1 is MNHNS and CDR2 is SASEGT. The V end was cut by 2 bases, the J end by 6 bases, with 17 bases between. CDR3 DNA sequence: TGTGCCAGCAGTGAAACTCTCGCCATAGTTGGCGAGCAGTACTTC. Translation gives CASSETLAIVGEQYF.

The rearrangement joins TRBV28 to TRBJ1-3, with D hard to call. Germline CDR1 is MDHEN and CDR2 is SYDVKM. V lost 9 bases and J 4 bases, leaving 10 bases between the germline ends. The CDR3 is 12 residues long. CDR3 loop: CASSLYGNTIYF. The CDR3, as DNA: TGTGCCAGTTCATTGTACGGAAACACCATATATTTT.

This chain uses TRBV7-3 with TRBJ2-3; 14 positions match TRBD2. V was clipped by 2 bases and J by 2 bases; unmatched bases: 3. Per the germline V gene, CDR1 is SGHTA and CDR2 is FQGTGA. The CDR3 totals 17 residues. CDR3 in amino acids: CASSLRLAGGPTDTQYF. Written as DNA, the CDR3 is TGTGCCAGCAGCTTACGACTAGCGGGAGGGCCCACAGATACGCAGTATTTT. The whole variable domain, remainder taken from reference TRBV7-3 and TRBJ2-3, is GAGVSQTPSNKVTEKGKYVELRCDPISGHTALYWYRQSLGQGPEFLIYFQGTGAADDSGLPNDRFFAVRPEGSVSTLKIQRTERGDSAVYLCASSLRLAGGPTDTQYFGPGTRLTVL.

The J gene is TRBJ1-4, the V gene TRBV19, with D unclear. Trimming shortened V by 3 bases and J by 6 bases, and 11 bases separated the two germline ends. This CDR3 has 14 residues. Per germline, CDR1 LNHDA and CDR2 SQIVND (reference sequence). CDR3 in amino acids: CASSMGGGYEKLFF. For the CDR3, the DNA is TGTGCCAGTAGTATGGGCGGCGGGTATGAAAAACTGTTTTTT.

CDR3 amino acids: CASSLMLRGNTEAFF. The CDR3 nucleotides read TGTGCCAGCAGCTTAATGTTAAGGGGGAACACTGAAGCTTTCTTT. This sequence joins TRBV7-9 and TRBJ1-1; the D gene is possibly TRBD1 (5 bases). This CDR3 comprises 15 residues. Trimming left V 2 bases short and J 1 base short, with 11 bases between. Germline V gene lookup returns CDR1 SEHNR and CDR2 FQNEAQ (reference sequence). The whole variable domain, remainder taken from reference TRBV7-9 and TRBJ1-1, is DTGVSQNPRHKITKRGQNVTFRCDPISEHNRLYWYRQTLGQGPEFLTYFQNEAQLEKSRLLSDRFSAERPKGSFSTLEIQRTEQGDSAMYLCASSLMLRGNTEAFFGQGTRLTVV.

V usage is TRBV7-2 and J usage is TRBJ2-7; TRBD2 matches 8 bases. With V trimmed by 5 bases and J by 0 bases, 6 bases remained unmatched. The CDR3 is made up of 15 amino acids. Looked up from germline, CDR1 is SGHTA and CDR2 is FQGNSA. The CDR3 bases are TGTGCCAGCAGCCTTAGCGGGAAAAGCTCCTACGAGCAGTACTTC. Amino acid sequence: CASSLSGKSSYEQYF.

This rearrangement joins TRBV30 to TRBJ2-5; either TRBD1 or TRBD2 may fit D (5 bases each). V gave up 2 bases and J gave up 7 bases, with 14 bases separating them. The germline V gene has CDR1 GTSNPN and CDR2 SVGIG (reference sequence). This CDR3 is 13 amino acids long. CDR3 sequence reads: CAWSISGSGTQYF. DNA for the CDR3: TGTGCCTGGAGTATCTCAGGGAGTGGGACCCAGTACTTC.

J is TRBJ1-1 and V is TRBV4-3; tentatively, D is TRBD1 (6 bases). The CDR3 covers 13 residues. The germline V gene has CDR1 LGHNA and CDR2 YSLEER. Trimming stripped 3 bases from V and 3 bases from J, with 8 bases between. The DNA for the CDR3 is TGCGCCAGCAGCCACAACAGGGACACTGAAGCTTTCTTT. Encoded protein: CASSHNRDTEAFF.

The genes are TRBV4-3 and TRBJ2-5; TRBD1 matches at 8 bases. The CDR3 has 14 amino acids. Unmatched junction bases numbered 1, after V lost 0 bases and J lost 4 bases. Per germline, CDR1 LGHNA and CDR2 YSLEER. Here the CDR3 reads CASSQDRGRETQYF. The CDR3 region has the DNA TGCGCCAGCAGCCAAGACAGGGGGCGAGAGACCCAGTACTTC.

The V call is TRBV6-5, the J call TRBJ1-1; 8 bases are a match to TRBD1. Germline values: CDR1 MNHEY, CDR2 SVGAGI. The CDR3 contains 14 residues. The junction had 8 bases not matched to a gene; V was cut back by 2 bases and J by 9 bases. The DNA for the CDR3 is TGTGCCAGCAGTTACACCCCGGGACAGGCGAAAGCTTTCTTT. This translates into CASSYTPGQAKAFF.

The rearrangement links TRBV11-1 to TRBJ2-7, with no clear D. V lost 6 bases and J 2 bases, leaving 20 bases between the germline ends. The CDR3 extends over 16 amino acids. Germline V gives CDR1 SGHAT, CDR2 FQDESV (reference sequence). The DNA for the CDR3 is TGTGCCAGCAGACCCCGGACCCCAGTGGGTCCCTACGAGCAGTACTTC. Translated: CASRPRTPVGPYEQYF.

The chain uses TRBV19 and TRBJ1-1; D ambiguous. With 1 base removed from V and 4 bases from J, the gap between germline ends came to 7 bases. The CDR3 contains 13 residues. Looked up from germline, CDR1 is LNHDA and CDR2 is SQIVND (reference sequence). In DNA form, the CDR3 reads TGTGCCAGTAGTATAGGGCGGCTCACTGAAGCTTTCTTT. This translates into CASSIGRLTEAFF.

V usage is TRBV5-1 and J usage is TRBJ2-2; D not certain. Germline V gene lookup returns CDR1 SGHRS and CDR2 YFSETQ. The V and J ends lost 5 bases and 1 base respectively, with 6 bases between them. The CDR3 is 13 amino acids. In DNA form, the CDR3 reads TGCGCCAGCAGTACCCAGAACACCGGGGAGCTGTTTTTT. This translates into CASSTQNTGELFF.

This sequence joins TRBV6-1 and TRBJ2-7; the match to TRBD2 covers 9 bases. Trimming cost V 3 bases and J 3 bases; bases outside gene matches: 3. Germline V gene data show CDR1 as MNHNS and CDR2 as SASEGT. The CDR3 totals 14 residues. The chain's CDR3 is CASSEGGRVYEQYF. The CDR3 region has the DNA TGTGCCAGCAGTGAGGGCGGGAGGGTCTACGAGCAGTACTTC.

The chain has TRBV6-5 and TRBJ2-7; D gene unclear. This CDR3 region has 14 residues. The germline gives CDR1 MNHEY, CDR2 SVGAGI. V was cut by 6 bases and J by 1 base, with 13 bases left in between. The CDR3 loop reads CASSPNRQSYEQYF. The CDR3 bases are TGTGCCAGCAGCCCAAATCGGCAATCCTACGAGCAGTACTTC.

The genes are TRBV19 and TRBJ1-4; D not resolved. V lost 8 bases and J lost 7, with 11 bases in between. CDR1 LNHDA and CDR2 SQIVND come from the germline V gene (reference sequence). The CDR3 is 12 amino acids. CDR3 loop: CASLSSSEKLFF. CDR3 DNA: TGTGCCAGTCTATCCAGCTCTGAAAAACTGTTTTTT.

Comment on this clone: An end of the junction differs from the germline gene, which may be a read error. The genes are TRBV11-2 and TRBJ2-1, with 11 bases lining up with TRBD2. CDR1 is SGHAT, CDR2 FQNNGV, per germline. There are 15 residues in the CDR3. The CDR3 region has the DNA TGTGCCAGCAGTTTAGCAGCACTAGCGGGAGATGAGCAGTTCTTC. This translates into CASSLAALAGDEQFF. Full variable domain (remainder filled in from reference TRBV11-2 and TRBJ2-1): EAGVAQSPRYKIIEKRQSVAFWCNPISGHATLYWYQQILGQGPKLLIQFQNNGVVDDSQLPKDRFSAERLKGVDSTLKIQPAKLEDSAVYLCASSLAALAGDEQFFGPGTRLTVL.

The sample holds a few counts of this clone. V and J are TRBV7-3 and TRBJ2-2, with 12 bases aligning to TRBD2. Per germline, CDR1 SGHTA and CDR2 FQGTGA. This CDR3 region has 16 residues. The V segment lost 5 bases and the J segment 4 bases; nucleotides outside the gene matches: 5. Here the CDR3 reads CASSVGLAGSTGELFF. In DNA, the CDR3 is TGTGCCAGCAGCGTAGGACTAGCGGGAAGCACCGGGGAGCTGTTTTTT.